These 5 T cell receptor beta chains were all obtained from the same sample, sequenced in a study of blood T cell repertoires in COVID-19. Assay: immunoSEQ multiplex PCR; the TCRdb copy retains only in-frame clones and omits some. The sample holds about 240,000 clones, approximately 83% seen once. Material for sequencing was peripheral blood. The receptors derive from a woman of 80 years or more with acute or convalescent COVID-19.

This chain's CDR3 is CASSDSRSPADYEQYF. The CDR3 DNA reads as TGTGCCAGCAGTGACTCCAGGAGCCCAGCGGACTACGAGCAGTACTTC. The V gene is TRBV6-4, the J gene TRBJ2-7; a possible D gene is TRBD2 (5 bases). CDR3 length: 16 residues. Germline V gene lookup returns CDR1 MRHNA and CDR2 SNTAGT. The V end lost 0 bases, the J end lost 3 bases, and 15 bases lay between the germline ends.

J is TRBJ1-5 and V is TRBV19; unclear D gene. Germline V lookup: CDR1 LNHDA, CDR2 SQIVND (reference sequence). The CDR3 extends over 15 amino acids. V was trimmed by 7 bases and J by 3 bases, leaving 16 bases between them. CDR3 DNA: TGTGCCAGTAACAATCCCAGAGGGCCCAATCAGCCCCAGCATTTT. Protein product: CASNNPRGPNQPQHF.

The chain has TRBV23-1 and TRBJ1-4; TRBD1 agrees at 7 bases. TRBV23-1 falls under the ORF class, with uncertain function. V shed 10 bases and J 7 bases; nucleotides not matched to a gene: 9. The CDR3 is 13 residues long. Written as DNA, the CDR3 is TGCGCCACCCGACAGGGCCTAATTGAAAAACTGTTTTTT. This translates into CATRQGLIEKLFF.

The table lists this clone with a count of one. Additional DNA sequences in this sample encode the identical CDR3. This sequence joins TRBV5-4 and TRBJ2-5, with TRBD1 matching over 8 bases. CDR1 is SGHNT and CDR2 is YYREEE in the germline V gene (reference sequence). V lost 4 bases to trimming and J lost 5 bases; unmatched junction nucleotides: 1. This CDR3 contains 12 residues. The CDR3 coding sequence is TGTGCCAGCAGCCGGGACAGGGAGACCCAGTACTTC. This codes for CASSRDRETQYF.

The chain employs TRBV30 and TRBJ1-5; 10 bases are a match to TRBD1. Germline CDR1 GTSNPN, CDR2 SVGIG (reference sequence). The CDR3 runs to 19 residues. Losses at the gene ends were 2 bases for V and 2 bases for J; bases not matched to a gene: 15. Written as DNA, the CDR3 is TGTGCCTGGAGTCGACGACAGGGGGCCATATCGGGTGGCAATCAGCCCCAGCATTTT. The encoded protein is CAWSRRQGAISGGNQPQHF.